This TCR beta chain was obtained from a study of blood T cell repertoires in COVID-19. Turning to the study itself: Donors in the United States, Italy and Spain gave samples during acute or convalescent COVID-19.

Generated by immunoSEQ multiplex PCR, the TCRdb table keeps only in-frame clones and is missing some. Here the sample spans fewer than 85,000 clones, 65% to 85% being singletons. Germline V gives CDR1 LGHDT, CDR2 YNNKEL (reference sequence). This CDR3 comprises 13 residues. V was clipped by 5 bases and J by 5 bases; unmatched bases: 2. The TCR sequence derives from an older woman with acute or convalescent COVID-19. This chain connects TRBV3-1 (or the pseudogene TRBV3-2) to TRBJ1-1, with TRBD1 matching over 10 bases. What was sequenced was peripheral blood. The CDR3, as DNA: TGTGCCAGCAGCGTGGGACAGGGGACTGAAGCTTTCTTT. Its protein product is CASSVGQGTEAFF.